The next 14 T cell receptor beta chains were all read from a single sample in a study of T cells after yellow fever vaccination. TCRdb itself ran the 5' RACE reads through MiXCR, one entry per CDR3 protein. The table lists some 350,000 distinct CDR3 sequences, around 10% of them singletons. Here the sequenced sample was PBMCs, taken on the day of the first yellow fever vaccination. These receptors all stem from a man between 18 and 29 years old who received the YFV17D yellow fever vaccine.

This chain connects TRBV5-1 to TRBJ2-1; weak D call: TRBD1 (5 bases). Between the trimmed V and J ends, which lost 4 bases and 10 bases, there was a span of 15 bases. Germline V gives CDR1 SGHRS, CDR2 YFSETQ. The CDR3 is 13 residues long. The CDR3 spells CASSPGVGAEQFF. In nucleotides, the CDR3 is TGCGCCAGCAGCCCTGGAGTAGGGGCCGAGCAGTTCTTC.

The chain links TRBV7-6 to TRBJ2-5; D gene ambiguous. CDR1 is SGHVS, CDR2 FNYEAQ, per germline. The V end lost 5 bases, the J end lost 4 bases, and 11 bases lay between the germline ends. The CDR3 consists of 13 residues. In nucleotides, the CDR3 is TGTGCCAGCAGCGGCCGCGGAGCAGAGACCCAGTACTTC. This translates into CASSGRGAETQYF.

The chain employs TRBV18 and TRBJ1-5; D unclear. This CDR3 comprises 14 residues. V lost 1 base, J lost 4 bases, and 8 bases lay in between. Germline assignment: CDR1 KGHSH and CDR2 LQKENI. The CDR3 region is CASSPRRVNQPQHF. CDR3 sequence (DNA): TGTGCCAGCTCACCACGACGGGTGAATCAGCCCCAGCATTTT.

This clonotype was seen many times. The chain couples TRBV7-8 to TRBJ1-5; weak D call: TRBD1 (6 bases). The CDR3 consists of 13 residues. Germline V gene lookup returns CDR1 SGHVS and CDR2 FQNEAQ. The germline V and J ends were trimmed by 5 bases and 4 bases, with 9 bases remaining between them. This CDR3 is CASSPGQNQPQHF. CDR3 coding DNA: TGTGCCAGCAGCCCCGGACAGAATCAGCCCCAGCATTTT.

This clonotype was picked up a small number of times. The chain carries TRBV4-1 and TRBJ2-3; the match to TRBD2 covers 8 bases. Germline trimming cut 2 bases from V and 6 bases from J; bases unmatched to any gene: 10. The germline CDR1 and CDR2 sequences are MGHRA and YSYEKL. This CDR3 spans 16 amino acids. The CDR3, as DNA: TGCGCCAGCAGCCAACCCCGGGCGGGGGGTCAGGATACGCAGTATTTT. Residues: CASSQPRAGGQDTQYF.

This clonotype occurred a few times. For the CDR3, the DNA is TGTGCCAGCAGCTTTAACCTTAAGGATCAGCCCCAGCATTTT. Its translation is CASSFNLKDQPQHF. This chain uses TRBV5-6 with TRBJ1-5, with D unclear. Deletions cut 2 bases from V and 5 bases from J, with 11 bases between. The CDR3 totals 14 residues. Germline-derived CDR1 and CDR2 are SGHDT and YYEEEE.

A few counts support this clonotype. V gene TRBV10-3 combines with J gene TRBJ1-6; 9 bases map to TRBD1. CDR3 length equals 14 residues. The V segment lost 2 bases and the J segment 7 bases; nucleotides outside the gene matches: 0. From germline, CDR1 is ENHRY and CDR2 SYGVKD. CDR3 nucleotides: TGTGCCATCAGTGAGGGACAGGGGAATTCACCCCTCCACTTT. Its translation is CAISEGQGNSPLHF.

The chain combines TRBV7-9 with TRBJ1-2; TRBD1 agrees at 8 bases. Unmatched junction bases numbered 6, after V lost 2 bases and J lost 4 bases. The CDR3 contains 15 residues. Germline V gene data show CDR1 as SEHNR and CDR2 as FQNEAQ (reference sequence). Written as DNA, the CDR3 is TGTGCCAGCAGCTTACTGACAGGGGAGGCCTATGGCTACACCTTC. Its translation is CASSLLTGEAYGYTF.

Many counts were recorded for this clonotype. The chain links TRBV29-1 to TRBJ1-2, with a weak D call TRBD1 (5 bases). Trimming took 6 bases from V and 4 from J, leaving 18 bases between them. The CDR3 length is 14 residues. CDR1 SQVTM and CDR2 ANQGSEA come from the germline V gene. DNA for the CDR3: TGCAGCGTCCGACGAATTGCAGGGTCCTATGGCTACACCTTC. Translating it yields CSVRRIAGSYGYTF.

This clonotype has a handful of counts. The gene calls are TRBV9 and TRBJ1-4; possibly TRBD1 for D (5 bases). CDR3 length: 13 amino acids. CDR1 and CDR2 from the germline V gene are SGDLS and YYNGEE. The ends were cut back, 3 bases at V and 7 bases at J, with 10 bases in the middle. CDR3: CASSGGRGEKLFF. The CDR3 region has the DNA TGTGCCAGCAGCGGGGGACGGGGTGAAAAACTGTTTTTT.

This clonotype turned up a few times. This rearrangement joins TRBV15 to TRBJ2-4; D tentatively reads TRBD1 or TRBD2 (5 bases each). This CDR3 spans 22 amino acids. The V gene's germline CDR1 is LNHNV and CDR2 YYDKDF (reference sequence). V dropped 0 bases and J dropped 0 bases, with 27 bases sitting between them. The CDR3 region is CATSRERWAGWAGTQAKNIQYF. The DNA of the CDR3 is TGTGCCACCAGCAGAGAGCGATGGGCCGGTTGGGCAGGGACGCAAGCCAAAAACATTCAGTACTTC.

This clonotype was picked up a small number of times. The chain joins TRBV3-1 to TRBJ1-2; no clear D. V shed 4 bases and J shed 4 bases, with 13 bases lying between them. Germline lookup yields CDR1 LGHDT and CDR2 YNNKEL (reference sequence). There are 14 residues in the CDR3. The CDR3 DNA reads TGTGCCAGCAGCCGGAGAAGACTAAGCTATGGCTACACCTTC. Its protein is CASSRRRLSYGYTF.

The genes are TRBV7-6 and TRBJ1-2; no clear D. The V gene's germline CDR1 is SGHVS and CDR2 FNYEAQ. The CDR3 spans 16 residues. Deletions cut 5 bases from V and 5 bases from J, with 21 bases between. Here the CDR3 reads CASSLQLGLSNYGYTF. CDR3 bases: TGTGCCAGCAGCCTCCAGTTGGGGTTATCGAATTATGGCTACACCTTC.

This sequence joins TRBV9 and TRBJ2-6; a possible D gene is TRBD2 (6 bases). V lost 4 bases, J lost 4 bases, and 15 bases lay in between. Per germline, CDR1 SGDLS and CDR2 YYNGEE. The CDR3 totals 16 residues. For the CDR3, the DNA is TGTGCCAGCAGCTCCCAAGGAGGGACCGGGGCCAACGTCCTGACTTTC. Translating it yields CASSSQGGTGANVLTF.